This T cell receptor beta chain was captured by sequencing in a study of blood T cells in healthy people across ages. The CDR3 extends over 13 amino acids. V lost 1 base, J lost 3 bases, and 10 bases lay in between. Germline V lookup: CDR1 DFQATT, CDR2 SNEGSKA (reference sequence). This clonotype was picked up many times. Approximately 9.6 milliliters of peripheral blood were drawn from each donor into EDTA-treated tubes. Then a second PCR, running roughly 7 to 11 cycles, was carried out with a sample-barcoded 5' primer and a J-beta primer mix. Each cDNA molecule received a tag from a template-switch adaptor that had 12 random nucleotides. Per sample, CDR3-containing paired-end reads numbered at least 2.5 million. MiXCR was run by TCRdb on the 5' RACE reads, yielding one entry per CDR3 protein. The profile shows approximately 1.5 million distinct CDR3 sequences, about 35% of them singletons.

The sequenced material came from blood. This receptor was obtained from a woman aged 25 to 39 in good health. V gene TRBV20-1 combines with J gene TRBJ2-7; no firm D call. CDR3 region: CSARGCPFYEQYF. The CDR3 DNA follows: TGCAGTGCTAGAGGATGCCCTTTCTACGAGCAGTACTTC.